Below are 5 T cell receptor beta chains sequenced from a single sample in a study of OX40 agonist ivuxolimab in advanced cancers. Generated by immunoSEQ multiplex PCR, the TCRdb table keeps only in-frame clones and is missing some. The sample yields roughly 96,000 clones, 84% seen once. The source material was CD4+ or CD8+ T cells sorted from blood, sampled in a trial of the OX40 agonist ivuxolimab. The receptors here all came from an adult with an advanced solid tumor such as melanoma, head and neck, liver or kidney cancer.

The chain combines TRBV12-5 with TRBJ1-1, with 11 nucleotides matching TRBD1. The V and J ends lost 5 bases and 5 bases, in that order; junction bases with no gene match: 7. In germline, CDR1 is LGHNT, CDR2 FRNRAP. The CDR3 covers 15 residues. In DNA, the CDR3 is TGTGCTAGTGGTACACGGACAGGGGGCCTTACTGAAGCTTTCTTT. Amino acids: CASGTRTGGLTEAFF.

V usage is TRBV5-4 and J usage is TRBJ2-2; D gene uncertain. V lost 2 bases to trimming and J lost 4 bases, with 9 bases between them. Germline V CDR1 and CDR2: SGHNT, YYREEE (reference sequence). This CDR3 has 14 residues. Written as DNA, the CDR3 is TGTGCCAGCAGCTTAAGGGCCGCCACCGGGGAGCTGTTTTTT. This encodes CASSLRAATGELFF.

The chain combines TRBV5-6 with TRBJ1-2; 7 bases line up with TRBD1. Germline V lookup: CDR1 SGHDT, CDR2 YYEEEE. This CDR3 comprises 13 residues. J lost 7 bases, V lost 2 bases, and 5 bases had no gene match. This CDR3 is CASSFKTGLGYTF. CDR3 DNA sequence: TGTGCCAGCAGCTTTAAGACAGGGCTTGGCTACACCTTC.

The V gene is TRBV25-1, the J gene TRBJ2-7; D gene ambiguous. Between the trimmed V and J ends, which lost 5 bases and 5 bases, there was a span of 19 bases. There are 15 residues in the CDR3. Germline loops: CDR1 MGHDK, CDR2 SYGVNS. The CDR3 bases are TGTGCCAGCAGTCCTCGGACGGGTTTTGAGGACGAGCAGTACTTC. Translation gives CASSPRTGFEDEQYF.

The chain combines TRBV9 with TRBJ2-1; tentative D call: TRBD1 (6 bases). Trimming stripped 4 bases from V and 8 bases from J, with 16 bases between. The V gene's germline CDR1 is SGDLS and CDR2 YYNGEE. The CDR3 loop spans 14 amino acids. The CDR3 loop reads CASSRGGIRDEQFF. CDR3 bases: TGTGCCAGCAGCCGAGGGGGTATACGGGATGAGCAGTTCTTC.